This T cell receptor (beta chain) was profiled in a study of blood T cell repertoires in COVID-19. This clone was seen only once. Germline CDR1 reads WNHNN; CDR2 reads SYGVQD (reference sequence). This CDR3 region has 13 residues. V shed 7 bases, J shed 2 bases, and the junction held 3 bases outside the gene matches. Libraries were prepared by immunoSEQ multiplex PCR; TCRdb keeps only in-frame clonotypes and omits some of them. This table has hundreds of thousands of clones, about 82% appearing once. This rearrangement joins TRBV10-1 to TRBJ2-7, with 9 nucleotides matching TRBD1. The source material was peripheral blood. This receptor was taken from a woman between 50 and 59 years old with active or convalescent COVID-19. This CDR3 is CASIRDRAYEQYF. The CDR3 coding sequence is TGCGCCAGCATAAGGGACAGGGCCTACGAGCAGTACTTC.